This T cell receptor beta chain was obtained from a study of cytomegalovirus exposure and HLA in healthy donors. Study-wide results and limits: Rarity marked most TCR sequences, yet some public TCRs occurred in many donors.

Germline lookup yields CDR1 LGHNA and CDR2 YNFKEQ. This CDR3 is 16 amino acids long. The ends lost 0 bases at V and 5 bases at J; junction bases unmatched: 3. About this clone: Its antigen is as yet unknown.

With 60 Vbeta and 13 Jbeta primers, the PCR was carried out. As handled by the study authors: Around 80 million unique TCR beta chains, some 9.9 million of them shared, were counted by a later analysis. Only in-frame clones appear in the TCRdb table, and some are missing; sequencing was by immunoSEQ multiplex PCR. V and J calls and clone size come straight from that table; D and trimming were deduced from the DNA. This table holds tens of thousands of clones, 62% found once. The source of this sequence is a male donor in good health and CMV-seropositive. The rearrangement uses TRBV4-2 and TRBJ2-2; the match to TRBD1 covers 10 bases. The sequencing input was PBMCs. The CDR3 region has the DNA TGTGCCAGCAGCCAAGAAGGACAGGGGGTGACCGGGGAGCTGTTTTTT. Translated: CASSQEGQGVTGELFF.